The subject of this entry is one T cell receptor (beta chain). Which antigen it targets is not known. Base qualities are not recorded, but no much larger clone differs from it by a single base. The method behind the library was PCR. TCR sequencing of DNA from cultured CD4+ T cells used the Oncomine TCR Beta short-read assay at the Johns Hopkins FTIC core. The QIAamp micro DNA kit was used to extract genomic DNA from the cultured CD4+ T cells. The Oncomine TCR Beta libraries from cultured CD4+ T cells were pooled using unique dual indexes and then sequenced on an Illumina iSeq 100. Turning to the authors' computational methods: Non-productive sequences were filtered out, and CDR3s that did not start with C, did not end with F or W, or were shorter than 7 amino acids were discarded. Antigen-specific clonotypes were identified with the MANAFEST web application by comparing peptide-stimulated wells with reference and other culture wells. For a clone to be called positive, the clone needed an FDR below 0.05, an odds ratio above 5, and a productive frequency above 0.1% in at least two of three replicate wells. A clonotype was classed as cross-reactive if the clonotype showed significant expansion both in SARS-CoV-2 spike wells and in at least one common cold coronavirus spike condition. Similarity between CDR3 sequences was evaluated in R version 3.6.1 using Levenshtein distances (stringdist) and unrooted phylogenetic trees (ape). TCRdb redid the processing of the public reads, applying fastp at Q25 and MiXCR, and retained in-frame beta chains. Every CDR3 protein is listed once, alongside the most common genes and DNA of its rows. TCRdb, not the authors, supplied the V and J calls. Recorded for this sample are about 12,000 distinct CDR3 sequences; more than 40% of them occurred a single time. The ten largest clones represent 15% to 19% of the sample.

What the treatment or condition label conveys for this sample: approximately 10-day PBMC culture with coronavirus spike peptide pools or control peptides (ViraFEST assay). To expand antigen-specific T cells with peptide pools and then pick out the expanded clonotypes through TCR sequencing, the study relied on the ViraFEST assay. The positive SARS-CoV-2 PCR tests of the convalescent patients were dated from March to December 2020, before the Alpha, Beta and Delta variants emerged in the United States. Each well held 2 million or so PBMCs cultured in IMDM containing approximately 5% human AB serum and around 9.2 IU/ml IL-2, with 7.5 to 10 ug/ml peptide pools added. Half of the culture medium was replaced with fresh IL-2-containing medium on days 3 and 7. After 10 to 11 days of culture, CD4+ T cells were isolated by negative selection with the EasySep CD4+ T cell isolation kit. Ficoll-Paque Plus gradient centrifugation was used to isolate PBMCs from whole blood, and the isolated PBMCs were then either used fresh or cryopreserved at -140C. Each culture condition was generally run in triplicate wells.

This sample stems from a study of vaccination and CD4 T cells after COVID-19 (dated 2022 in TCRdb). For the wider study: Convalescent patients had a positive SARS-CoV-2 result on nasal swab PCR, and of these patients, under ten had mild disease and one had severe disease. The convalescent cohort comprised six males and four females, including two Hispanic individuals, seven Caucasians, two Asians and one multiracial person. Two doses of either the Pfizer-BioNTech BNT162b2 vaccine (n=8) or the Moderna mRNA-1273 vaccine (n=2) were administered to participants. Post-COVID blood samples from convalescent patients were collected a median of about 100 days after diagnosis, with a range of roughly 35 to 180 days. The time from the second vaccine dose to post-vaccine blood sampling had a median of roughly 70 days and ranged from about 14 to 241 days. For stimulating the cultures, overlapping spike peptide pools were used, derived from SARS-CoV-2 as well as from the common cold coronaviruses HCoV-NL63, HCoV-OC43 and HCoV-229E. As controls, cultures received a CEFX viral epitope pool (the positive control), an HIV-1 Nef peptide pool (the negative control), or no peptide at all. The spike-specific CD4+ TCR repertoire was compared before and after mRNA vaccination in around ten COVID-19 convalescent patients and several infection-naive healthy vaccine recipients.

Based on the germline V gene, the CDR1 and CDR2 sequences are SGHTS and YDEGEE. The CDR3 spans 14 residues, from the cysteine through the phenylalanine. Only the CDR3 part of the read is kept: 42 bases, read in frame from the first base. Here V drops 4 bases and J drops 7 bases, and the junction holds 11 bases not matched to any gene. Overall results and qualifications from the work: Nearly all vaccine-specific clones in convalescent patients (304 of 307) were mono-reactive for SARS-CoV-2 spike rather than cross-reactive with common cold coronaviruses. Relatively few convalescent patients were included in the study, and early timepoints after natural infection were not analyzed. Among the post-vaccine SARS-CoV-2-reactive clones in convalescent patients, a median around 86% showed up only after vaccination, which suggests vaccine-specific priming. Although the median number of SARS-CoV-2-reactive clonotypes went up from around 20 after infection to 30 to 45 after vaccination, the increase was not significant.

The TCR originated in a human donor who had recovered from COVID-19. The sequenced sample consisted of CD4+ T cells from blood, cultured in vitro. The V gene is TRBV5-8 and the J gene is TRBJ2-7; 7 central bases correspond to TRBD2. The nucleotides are TGTGCCAGCAGCCCACGGACTAGTACGAGGGAGCAGTACTTC. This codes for CASSPRTSTREQYF.